A single sample gave rise to the 13 T cell receptor beta chains below, sequenced in a study of cytomegalovirus exposure and HLA in healthy donors. The PCR had 60 Vbeta and 13 Jbeta primers. The assay was immunoSEQ multiplex PCR, and TCRdb's table has in-frame clones only and misses some. Here the sample spans more than 200,000 clones, about three quarters being singletons. The sample was PBMCs. Receptor source: a male donor in good health and CMV-seronegative.

The rearrangement links TRBV29-1 to TRBJ2-5; weak D call: TRBD1 (7 bases). The DNA end lines up better with TRBJ2-7; the J call may be wrong. The CDR3 is made up of 15 amino acids. The germline V gene has CDR1 SQVTM and CDR2 ANQGSEA. In DNA form, the CDR3 reads TGCAGCGTTGAAGATAGGCGGGACAGACACTACGAGCAGTACTTC. This sequence encodes CSVEDRRDRHYEQYF.

This chain uses TRBV29-1 with TRBJ2-3; 9 positions agree with TRBD2. The V segment lost 3 bases and the J segment 5 bases; nucleotides outside the gene matches: 9. Germline CDR1 is SQVTM and CDR2 is ANQGSEA. This CDR3 region has 15 residues. CDR3 protein: CSVEYVAGVQDTQYF. The CDR3 DNA reads TGCAGCGTTGAGTACGTAGCGGGGGTACAAGATACGCAGTATTTT.

The chain carries TRBV19 and TRBJ2-7; D ambiguous. The germline V gene has CDR1 LNHDA and CDR2 SQIVND (reference sequence). Trimming left V 5 bases short and J 4 bases short, with 6 bases between. The CDR3 contains 11 residues. The CDR3 loop reads CASSSLYEQYF. The CDR3 coding sequence is TGTGCCAGTAGTTCCCTGTACGAGCAGTACTTC.

The rearrangement joins TRBV5-1 to TRBJ2-7, with D maybe TRBD1 (6 bases). The CDR3 loop spans 14 amino acids. Trimming cost V 5 bases and J 2 bases, with 14 bases left between them. Germline V gives CDR1 SGHRS, CDR2 YFSETQ. The CDR3 nucleotides are TGCGCCAGCAGTACCGGGACACCGACCTACGAGCAGTACTTC. It translates to CASSTGTPTYEQYF. Full variable domain (missing parts from reference TRBV5-1 and TRBJ2-7): KAGVTQTPRYLIKTRGQQVTLSCSPISGHRSVSWYQQTPGQGLQFLFEYFSETQRNKGNFPGRFSGRQFSNSRSEMNVSTLELGDSALYLCASSTGTPTYEQYFGPGTRLTVT.

V usage is TRBV7-8 and J usage is TRBJ2-3; 9 nucleotides line up with TRBD2. Germline assignment: CDR1 SGHVS and CDR2 FQNEAQ. This CDR3 is 20 amino acids long. V gave up 3 bases and J gave up 3 bases; unmatched junction bases: 19. DNA of the CDR3: TGTGCCAGCAGCTTTCCCACAGGAGGGGGTAGCGGGAGTAAAACAGATACGCAGTATTTT. It yields the protein CASSFPTGGGSGSKTDTQYF. The variable domain in full, completed from reference TRBV7-8 and TRBJ2-3, reads GAGVSQSPRYKVAKRGQDVALRCDPISGHVSLFWYQQALGQGPEFLTYFQNEAQLDKSGLPSDRFFAERPEGSVSTLKIQRTQQEDSAVYLCASSFPTGGGSGSKTDTQYFGPGTRLTVL.

The chain uses TRBV28 and TRBJ2-5; 7 positions match TRBD2. J lost 5 bases, V lost 6 bases, and 3 bases had no gene match. From germline, CDR1 is MDHEN and CDR2 SYDVKM. This CDR3 spans 12 amino acids. The CDR3 region is CASRSGVETQYF. DNA for the CDR3: TGTGCCAGCAGGAGCGGGGTCGAGACCCAGTACTTC.

About this clone itself: The junction differs from germline at one of its ends, possibly a read error. V usage is TRBV19 and J usage is TRBJ2-7; D is uncertain. Germline V gives CDR1 LNHDA, CDR2 SQIVND (reference sequence). This CDR3 region has 8 residues. As DNA, the CDR3 is TGTGCCAGTCCCTTGGGCAGTTTC. This codes for CASPLGSF.

This clone has a handful of counts. The V call is TRBV29-1, the J call TRBJ1-1; 7 nucleotides align to TRBD1. The germline V gene has CDR1 SQVTM and CDR2 ANQGSEA. This CDR3 contains 10 residues. The CDR3 DNA reads TGCGGAGGGGGCAACACTGAAGCTTTCTTT. As protein: CGGGNTEAFF. Using reference TRBV29-1 and TRBJ1-1 for the parts outside the CDR3, the full variable domain is SAVISQKPSRDICQRGTSLTIQCQVDSQVTMMFWYRQQPGQSLTLIATANQGSEATYESGFVIDKFPISRPNLTFSTLTVSNMSPEDSSIYLCGGGNTEAFFGQGTRLTVV.

This chain joins TRBV6-1 and TRBJ2-7; perhaps TRBD1 as D (6 bases). This CDR3 comprises 16 residues. Trimming pared 3 bases from V and 3 bases from J, leaving 18 bases between. Germline-derived CDR1 and CDR2 are MNHNS and SASEGT. The CDR3 spells CASSDPRGQTLYEQYF. The CDR3 DNA is TGTGCCAGCAGTGACCCGCGCGGACAGACCCTCTACGAGCAGTACTTC.

The table lists this clone with a few counts. The V call is TRBV7-9, the J call TRBJ1-1, with D uncertain. This CDR3 spans 14 amino acids. The germline CDR1 and CDR2 sequences are SEHNR and FQNEAQ (reference sequence). Between the trimmed V and J ends, which lost 5 bases and 1 base, there was a span of 11 bases. The CDR3 DNA is TGTGCCAGCAGCCCCCGGGAGGAGAACACTGAAGCTTTCTTT. This gives the protein CASSPREENTEAFF.

The V and J genes are TRBV7-2 and TRBJ2-5; 12 bases map to TRBD2. CDR3 size: 17 residues. J lost 4 bases, V lost 1 base, and 7 bases had no gene match. From germline, CDR1 is SGHTA and CDR2 FQGNSA. The CDR3: CASSLDLAGGRRETQYF. The CDR3 DNA is TGTGCCAGCAGCTTAGACCTAGCGGGGGGGCGGAGAGAGACCCAGTACTTC.

In its sample, this clone was seen a few times. The rearrangement links TRBV28 to TRBJ1-2, with D uncertain. From germline, CDR1 is MDHEN and CDR2 SYDVKM. V was clipped by 5 bases and J by 5 bases, with 6 bases between them. The CDR3 length is 11 residues. CDR3 coding DNA: TGTGCCAGCAGTCCCACTTATGGCTACACCTTC. Its translation is CASSPTYGYTF.

This chain uses TRBV7-2 with TRBJ2-5; 7 nucleotides align to TRBD2. Germline V gene lookup returns CDR1 SGHTA and CDR2 FQGNSA. The CDR3 spans 14 residues. Losses at the gene ends were 4 bases for V and 5 bases for J; bases not matched to a gene: 7. The DNA for the CDR3 is TGTGCCAGCAGCTACAGCGGGATCCGTGAGACCCAGTACTTC. Its translation is CASSYSGIRETQYF.